The 5 T cell receptor beta chains given below trace back to one sample, sequenced in a study of cytomegalovirus exposure and HLA in healthy donors. The PCR had 60 Vbeta and 13 Jbeta primers. The method was immunoSEQ multiplex PCR; TCRdb's version includes in-frame clones alone and lacks a portion of them. The sample lists approximately 160,000 clones, 55% to 70% seen once, with less than 3.5% in the top ten. Material: PBMCs. The receptor set was obtained from a woman in her 40s in good health and CMV-seropositive.

J is TRBJ2-5 and V is TRBV2; 9 bases line up with TRBD1. The J call may not be correct, given that the DNA end is closer to TRBJ2-7. Per the germline V gene, CDR1 is SNHLY and CDR2 is FYNNEI. This CDR3 spans 13 amino acids. CDR3 bases: TGTGCCAGCGTACAGGGGGCAGGCTACGAGCAGTACTTC. Protein: CASVQGAGYEQYF.

The chain is built from TRBV10-1 and TRBJ1-4; perhaps TRBD1 as D (5 bases). This CDR3 spans 18 amino acids. CDR1 and CDR2 (germline): WNHNN, SYGVQD (reference sequence). V was clipped by 2 bases and J by 3 bases, with 19 bases between them. The CDR3 sequence: CASSEVLSWRGSNEKLFF. The CDR3 DNA follows: TGCGCCAGCAGTGAGGTTTTGAGCTGGAGGGGTTCTAATGAAAAACTGTTTTTT.

The CDR3 is CASSPPTTSGSYEQYF. As DNA, the CDR3 is TGTGCCAGCTCACCCCCTACGACTAGCGGGAGTTACGAGCAGTACTTC. This chain connects TRBV18 to TRBJ2-7; 12 bases map to TRBD2. The ends lost 3 bases at V and 4 bases at J; junction bases unmatched: 7. CDR1 is KGHSH and CDR2 is LQKENI in the germline V gene. This CDR3 has 16 residues.

This chain links TRBV2 with TRBJ1-6; TRBD1 matches at 11 bases. V trimming: 4 bases; J trimming: 8 bases; junction bases outside the gene matches: 4. CDR1 is SNHLY, CDR2 FYNNEI, per germline. The CDR3 is 15 amino acids. The CDR3 nucleotides are TGTGCCAGCAGTGTTAGGACAGGGGGCGATTCACCCCTCCACTTT. The encoded protein is CASSVRTGGDSPLHF. Based on the CDR3 plus reference TRBV2 and TRBJ1-6, the full variable domain is EPEVTQTPSHQVTQMGQEVILRCVPISNHLYFYWYRQILGQKVEFLVSFYNNEISEKSEIFDDQFSVERPDGSNFTLKIRSTKLEDSAMYFCASSVRTGGDSPLHFGNGTRLTVT.

This chain joins TRBV7-9 and TRBJ2-5; D is unresolved. From germline, CDR1 is SEHNR and CDR2 FQNEAQ (reference sequence). The CDR3 spans 12 residues. The V end lost 5 bases, the J end lost 0 bases, and 4 bases lay between the germline ends. This CDR3 is CASSPDQETQYF. DNA of the CDR3: TGTGCCAGCAGCCCAGACCAAGAGACCCAGTACTTC.